A selection of T cell receptor beta chains follows, all from one sample in a study of CD8+ T cells in alopecia areata. This table comes from immunoSEQ multiplex PCR, and its TCRdb copy is limited to in-frame clones, with some not included. Among roughly 120,000 clones listed, under 40% were seen once. Sequenced: CD4+ T cells sorted from blood. These receptors all come from a human donor with alopecia areata. Both conserved end residues are part of each CDR3. D genes are given only for firm matches. Not all rows give a size; the values are once, few, many and, for expanded clones, a class.

abundance,d_gene,v_gene,j_gene,CDR3aa,CDR3nt
NA,TRBD2,TRBV5-6,TRBJ2-2,CASSFDPLAGGNAGELFF,TGTGCCAGCAGCTTCGACCCCCTAGCGGGAGGTAATGCCGGGGAGCTGTTTTTT
NA,NA,TRBV30,TRBJ2-7,CAWSIRYEQYF,TGTGCCTGGAGTATTAGGTACGAGCAGTACTTC
NA,NA,TRBV5-1,TRBJ2-1,CASSLPGPLVEQFF,TGCGCCAGCAGCTTGCCCGGACCCTTGGTTGAGCAGTTCTTC
NA,NA,TRBV29-1,TRBJ2-3,CSARGGRTQYF,TGCAGCGCCAGGGGGGGGCGTACGCAGTATTTT
NA,NA,TRBV30,TRBJ2-7,CAWKVSVGFYEQYF,TGTGCCTGGAAAGTGTCGGTTGGGTTCTACGAGCAGTACTTC
NA,NA,TRBV27,TRBJ2-7,CASSPYFIVNEQYF,TGTGCCAGCAGTCCCTATTTCATTGTCAACGAGCAGTACTTC
NA,NA,TRBV30,TRBJ2-3,CAWSVLVGRDTQYF,TGTGCCTGGAGTGTACTTGTTGGGAGAGATACGCAGTATTTT
few,NA,TRBV7-9,TRBJ2-7,CASSRGSSYEQYF,TGTGCCAGCAGCCGGGGGTCCTCCTACGAGCAGTACTTC
few,NA,TRBV7-2,TRBJ2-5,CASSLANRGGKTQYF,TGTGCCAGCAGCTTAGCCAACAGGGGGGGGAAGACCCAGTACTTC
NA,NA,TRBV5-1,TRBJ2-5,CASSSLTGIKTQYF,TGCGCCAGCAGCTCTTTAACAGGGATAAAGACCCAGTACTTC
NA,NA,TRBV7-2,TRBJ1-6,CASSSGTEGSPLHF,TGTGCCAGCAGCTCCGGGACTGAGGGTTCACCCCTCCACTTT
NA,TRBD2,TRBV7-8,TRBJ2-7,CASSSTGLAGGYEQYF,TGTGCCAGCAGCTCGACTGGACTAGCGGGAGGGTACGAGCAGTACTTC
NA,NA,TRBV29-1,TRBJ1-2,CSVAGEGGGYGYTF,TGCAGCGTCGCCGGGGAAGGGGGTGGCTATGGCTACACCTTC
NA,TRBD1,TRBV4-1,TRBJ2-2,CASSRGQGAPGELFF,TGCGCCAGCAGCCGGGGACAGGGAGCGCCCGGGGAGCTGTTTTTT
NA,NA,TRBV30,TRBJ1-5,CAWSPAGGNQPQHF,TGTGCCTGGAGCCCCGCAGGTGGCAATCAGCCCCAGCATTTT
NA,TRBD1,TRBV4-3,TRBJ2-5,CASSQESGRRTGLQETQYF,TGCGCCAGCAGCCAAGAATCGGGCAGGAGGACAGGACTGCAAGAGACCCAGTACTTC
NA,NA,TRBV18,TRBJ2-3,CASHYHRDNTDTQYF,TGTGCCAGCCATTACCATAGAGATAACACAGATACGCAGTATTTT
NA,TRBD2,TRBV29-1,TRBJ2-3,CSVDGSGATDTQYF,TGCAGCGTTGACGGTAGCGGGGCCACAGATACGCAGTATTTT
NA,NA,TRBV5-1,TRBJ2-2,CASSLRGTSQPPNTGELFF,TGCGCCAGCAGCTTGCGGGGAACCTCACAACCCCCGAACACCGGGGAGCTGTTTTTT
NA,NA,TRBV4-3,TRBJ2-7,CASSQDSFGIREQYF,TGCGCCAGCAGCCAAGATTCATTCGGGATTCGGGAGCAGTACTTC
once,NA,TRBV27,TRBJ1-1,CASSSRSWSTEAFF,TGTGCCAGCAGCTCCCGGTCCTGGAGCACTGAAGCTTTCTTT
NA,TRBD2,TRBV30,TRBJ2-2,CAWRNGGGTGELFF,TGTGCCTGGCGGAACGGCGGGGGCACCGGGGAGCTGTTTTTT
NA,NA,TRBV7-2,TRBJ2-7,CASSPTGTIYEQYF,TGTGCCAGCAGCCCGACCGGGACAATCTACGAGCAGTACTTC
NA,NA,TRBV10-3,TRBJ2-1,CAISEVLGGEQFF,TGTGCCATCAGCGAGGTATTGGGAGGAGAGCAGTTCTTC
once,TRBD1,TRBV30,TRBJ2-3,CAWSRGQDMDTQYF,TGTGCCTGGAGTAGGGGGCAGGATATGGATACGCAGTATTTT
NA,NA,TRBV29-1,TRBJ2-7,CSVALAPYEQYF,TGCAGCGTTGCGTTGGCCCCCTACGAGCAGTACTTC
few,TRBD2,TRBV7-2,TRBJ2-7,CASSTLAGVGEQYF,TGTGCCAGCAGTACATTAGCGGGAGTAGGCGAGCAGTACTTC